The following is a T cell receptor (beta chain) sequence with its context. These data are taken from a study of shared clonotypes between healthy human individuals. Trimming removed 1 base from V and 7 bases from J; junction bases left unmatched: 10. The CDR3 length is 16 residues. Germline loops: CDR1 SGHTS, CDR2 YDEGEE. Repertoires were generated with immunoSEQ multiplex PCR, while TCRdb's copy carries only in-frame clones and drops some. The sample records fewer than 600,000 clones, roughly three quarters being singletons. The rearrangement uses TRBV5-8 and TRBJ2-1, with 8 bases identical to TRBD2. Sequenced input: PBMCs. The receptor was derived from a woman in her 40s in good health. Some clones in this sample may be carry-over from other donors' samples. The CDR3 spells CASSLYLQRGRNEQFF. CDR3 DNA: TGTGCCAGCAGCTTGTATTTACAGCGGGGGCGGAATGAGCAGTTCTTC.